One T cell receptor beta chain is described in this entry. The antigen remains undetermined. The sample originates from a study of cytomegalovirus exposure and HLA in healthy donors. As for the study in general: The same platform as the approximately 670 first-cohort repertoires was used for the 120 or so validation repertoires, a later analysis reported.

Produced via immunoSEQ multiplex PCR; TCRdb's table is partial and in-frame only. The sample records 20,000 to 25,000 clones, 97% being singletons. General study results and limits: There were about 160 TCR beta chains listed as cytomegalovirus-associated. According to reports, the classifier identified cytomegalovirus status with high specificity and sensitivity.

In germline, CDR1 is MDHEN, CDR2 SYDVKM. The CDR3 is 15 amino acids. V lost 6 bases, J lost 6 bases, and 12 bases stayed unmatched. The sequenced sample consisted of PBMCs. This sequence was found in a man aged 25-45 years in good health and CMV-seropositive. The chain links TRBV28 to TRBJ2-7, with TRBD1 matching over 9 bases. The CDR3 loop is CASSPVTGGSLEQYF. In DNA form, the CDR3 reads TGTGCCAGCAGCCCCGTGACAGGGGGGTCCCTCGAGCAGTACTTC.